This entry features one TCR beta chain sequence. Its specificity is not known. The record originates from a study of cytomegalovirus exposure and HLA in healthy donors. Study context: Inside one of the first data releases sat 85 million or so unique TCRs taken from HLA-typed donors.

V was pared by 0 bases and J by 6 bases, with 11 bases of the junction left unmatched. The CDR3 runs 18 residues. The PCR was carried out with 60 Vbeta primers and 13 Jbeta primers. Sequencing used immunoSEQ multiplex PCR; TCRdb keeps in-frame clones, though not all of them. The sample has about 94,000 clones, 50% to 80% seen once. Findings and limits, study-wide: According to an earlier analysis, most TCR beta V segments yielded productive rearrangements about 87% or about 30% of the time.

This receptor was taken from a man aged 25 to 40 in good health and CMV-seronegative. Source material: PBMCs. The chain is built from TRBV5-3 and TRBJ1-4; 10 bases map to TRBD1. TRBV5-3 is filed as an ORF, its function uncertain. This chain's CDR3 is CARSLALGQGRAHEKLFF. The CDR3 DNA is TGTGCCAGAAGCTTGGCCTTGGGACAGGGGAGGGCCCATGAAAAACTGTTTTTT.